At least ten counts were recorded for the clone carrying this TCR beta chain. Individual cDNA molecules were tagged with unique molecular identifiers. TCRdb called the 5' RACE reads again in MiXCR, with one record for every CDR3 protein. The repertoire has 45,000 to 55,000 distinct CDR3 sequences, around 6.5% of them found once; the top ten carry roughly 2.8%. This specimen comes from a study of early T cells in non-severe SARS-CoV-2 infection. Germline V CDR1 and CDR2: LGHNA, YSLEER. The junction had 3 bases not matched to a gene; V was cut back by 2 bases and J by 5 bases. The CDR3 extends over 15 amino acids.

The sequences come from whole blood, collected at baseline. The chain is built from TRBV4-3 and TRBJ2-1; 10 bases match TRBD2. This TCR came from an adult who was a healthcare worker with PCR-confirmed SARS-CoV-2 infection or an uninfected control (not recorded which). Written as DNA, the CDR3 is TGCGCCAGCAGCCAACACGGGACTAGCGACAATGAGCAGTTCTTC. Its protein product is CASSQHGTSDNEQFF.